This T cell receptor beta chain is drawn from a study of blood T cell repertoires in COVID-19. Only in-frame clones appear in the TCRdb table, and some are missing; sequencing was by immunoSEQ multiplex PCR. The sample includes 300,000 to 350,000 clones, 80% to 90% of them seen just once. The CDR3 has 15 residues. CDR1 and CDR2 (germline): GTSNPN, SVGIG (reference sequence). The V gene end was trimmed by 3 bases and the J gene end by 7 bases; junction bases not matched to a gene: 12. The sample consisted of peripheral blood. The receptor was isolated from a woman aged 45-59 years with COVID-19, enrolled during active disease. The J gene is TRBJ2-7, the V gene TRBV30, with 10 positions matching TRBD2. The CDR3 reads CAWRRTSGGWGEQYF. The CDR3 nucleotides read TGTGCCTGGAGAAGGACTAGCGGAGGGTGGGGAGAGCAGTACTTC.